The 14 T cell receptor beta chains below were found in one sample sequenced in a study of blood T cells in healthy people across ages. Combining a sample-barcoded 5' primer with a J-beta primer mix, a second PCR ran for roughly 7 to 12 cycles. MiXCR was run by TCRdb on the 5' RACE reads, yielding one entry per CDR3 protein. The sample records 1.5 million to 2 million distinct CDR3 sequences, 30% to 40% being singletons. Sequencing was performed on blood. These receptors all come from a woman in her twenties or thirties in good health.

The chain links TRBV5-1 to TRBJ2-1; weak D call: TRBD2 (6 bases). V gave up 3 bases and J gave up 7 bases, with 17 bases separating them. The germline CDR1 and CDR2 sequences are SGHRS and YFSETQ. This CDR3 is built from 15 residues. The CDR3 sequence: CASSSWTGLLNEQFF. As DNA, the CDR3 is TGCGCCAGCAGCTCCTGGACGGGACTTTTGAATGAGCAGTTCTTC.

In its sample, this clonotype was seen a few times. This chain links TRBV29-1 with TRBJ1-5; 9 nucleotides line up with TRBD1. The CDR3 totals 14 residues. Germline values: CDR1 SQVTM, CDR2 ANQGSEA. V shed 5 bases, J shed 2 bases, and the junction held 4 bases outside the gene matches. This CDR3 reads CSVSDRGGNQPQHF. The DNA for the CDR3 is TGCAGCGTTTCGGACAGGGGAGGCAATCAGCCCCAGCATTTT.

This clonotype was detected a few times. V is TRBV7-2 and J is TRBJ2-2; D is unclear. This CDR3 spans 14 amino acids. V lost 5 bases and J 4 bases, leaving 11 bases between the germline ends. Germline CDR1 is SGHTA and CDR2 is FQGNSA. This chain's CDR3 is CASSPERFTGELFF. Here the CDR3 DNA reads TGTGCCAGCAGCCCCGAACGGTTCACCGGGGAGCTGTTTTTT.

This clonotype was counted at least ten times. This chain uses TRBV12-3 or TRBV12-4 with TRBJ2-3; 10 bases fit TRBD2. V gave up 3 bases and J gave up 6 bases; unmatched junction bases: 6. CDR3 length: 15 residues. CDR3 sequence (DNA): TGTGCCAGCAGTTTTACCAGCGGGAGGGAGGATACGCAGTATTTT. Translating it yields CASSFTSGREDTQYF.

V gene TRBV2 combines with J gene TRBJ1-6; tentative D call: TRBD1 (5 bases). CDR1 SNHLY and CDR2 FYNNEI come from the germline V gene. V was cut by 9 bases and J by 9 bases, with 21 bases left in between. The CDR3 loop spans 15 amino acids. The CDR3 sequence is CASEGGGAVGSPLHF. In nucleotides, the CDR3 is TGTGCCAGTGAGGGTGGGGGAGCCGTCGGTTCACCCCTCCACTTT. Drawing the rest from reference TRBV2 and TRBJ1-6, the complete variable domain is EPEVTQTPSHQVTQMGQEVILRCVPISNHLYFYWYRQILGQKVEFLVSFYNNEISEKSEIFDDQFSVERPDGSNFTLKIRSTKLEDSAMYFCASEGGGAVGSPLHFGNGTRLTVT.

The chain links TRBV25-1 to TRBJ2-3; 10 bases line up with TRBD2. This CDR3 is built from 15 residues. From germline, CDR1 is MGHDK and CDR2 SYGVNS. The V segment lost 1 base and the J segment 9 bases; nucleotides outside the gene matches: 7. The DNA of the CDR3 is TGTGCCAGCAGTGAATTGGGGACTAGCGCGGGAACGCAGTATTTT. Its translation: CASSELGTSAGTQYF.

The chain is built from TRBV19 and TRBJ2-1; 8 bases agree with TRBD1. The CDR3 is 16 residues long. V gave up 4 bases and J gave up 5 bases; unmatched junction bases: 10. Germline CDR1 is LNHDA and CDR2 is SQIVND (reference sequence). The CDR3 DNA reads TGTGCCAGTAGTAAAACTCCCCCGGACAGGGACAATGAGCAGTTCTTC. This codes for CASSKTPPDRDNEQFF.

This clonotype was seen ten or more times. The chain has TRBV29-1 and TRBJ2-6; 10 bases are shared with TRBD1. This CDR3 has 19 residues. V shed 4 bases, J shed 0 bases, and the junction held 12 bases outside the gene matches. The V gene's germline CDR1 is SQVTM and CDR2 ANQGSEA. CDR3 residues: CSVVVRTGGKSSGANVLTF. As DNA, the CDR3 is TGCAGCGTTGTAGTTAGGACAGGGGGTAAGAGCTCTGGGGCCAACGTCCTGACTTTC. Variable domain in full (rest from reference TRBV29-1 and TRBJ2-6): SAVISQKPSRDICQRGTSLTIQCQVDSQVTMMFWYRQQPGQSLTLIATANQGSEATYESGFVIDKFPISRPNLTFSTLTVSNMSPEDSSIYLCSVVVRTGGKSSGANVLTFGAGSRLTVL.

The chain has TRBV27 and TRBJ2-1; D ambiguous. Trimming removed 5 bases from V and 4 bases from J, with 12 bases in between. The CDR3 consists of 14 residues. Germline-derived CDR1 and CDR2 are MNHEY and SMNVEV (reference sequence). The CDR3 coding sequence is TGTGCCAGCAGTACGACAAGGATTTACAATGAGCAGTTCTTC. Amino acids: CASSTTRIYNEQFF.

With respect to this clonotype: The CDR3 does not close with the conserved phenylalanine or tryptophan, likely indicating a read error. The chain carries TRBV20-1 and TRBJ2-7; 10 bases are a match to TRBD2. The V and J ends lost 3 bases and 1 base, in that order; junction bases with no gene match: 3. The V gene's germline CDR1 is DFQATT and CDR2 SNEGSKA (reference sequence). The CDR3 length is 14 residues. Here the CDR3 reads CSARVSGGSYEQYC. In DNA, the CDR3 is TGCAGTGCTAGGGTTAGCGGGGGGTCCTACGAGCAGTACTGC.

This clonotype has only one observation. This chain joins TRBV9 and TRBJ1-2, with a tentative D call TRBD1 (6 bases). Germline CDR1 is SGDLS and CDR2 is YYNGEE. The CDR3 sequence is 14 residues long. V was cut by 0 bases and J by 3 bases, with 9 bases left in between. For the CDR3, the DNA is TGTGCCAGCAGCGTAGGTGAGGGGGACTATGGCTACACCTTC. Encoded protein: CASSVGEGDYGYTF.

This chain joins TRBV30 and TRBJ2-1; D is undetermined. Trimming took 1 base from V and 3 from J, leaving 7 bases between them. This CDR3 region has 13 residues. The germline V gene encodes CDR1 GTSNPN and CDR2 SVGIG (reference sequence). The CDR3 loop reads CAWSAYYYNEQFF. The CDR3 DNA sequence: TGTGCCTGGAGTGCCTATTACTACAATGAGCAGTTCTTC.

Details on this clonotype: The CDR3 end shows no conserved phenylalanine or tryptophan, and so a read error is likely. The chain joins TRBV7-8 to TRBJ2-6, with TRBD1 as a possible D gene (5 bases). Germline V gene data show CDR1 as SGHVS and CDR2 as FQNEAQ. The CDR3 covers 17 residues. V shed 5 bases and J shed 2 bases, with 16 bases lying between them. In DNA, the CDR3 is TGTGCCAGCAGCCCTACAAGGGGCCCGGCTGGGGCCAACGTCCTGACTTCC. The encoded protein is CASSPTRGPAGANVLTS.

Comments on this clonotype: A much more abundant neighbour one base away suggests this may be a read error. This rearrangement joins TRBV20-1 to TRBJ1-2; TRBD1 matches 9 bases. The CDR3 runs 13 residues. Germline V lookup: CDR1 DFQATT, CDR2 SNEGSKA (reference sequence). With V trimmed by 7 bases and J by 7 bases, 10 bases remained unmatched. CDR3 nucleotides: TGCAGTGTTTCGGACAGGGGCAGCGGTGGCTACACCTTC. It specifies CSVSDRGSGGYTF.